This T cell receptor (beta chain) was captured by sequencing in a study of control samples from healthy donors and cancer patients. The repertoire was sequenced with immunoSEQ multiplex PCR; TCRdb's copy has only in-frame clones and lacks some. The table shows approximately 3,000 clones, with around 94% occurring only once. CDR3 length: 14 residues. The ends were cut back, 2 bases at V and 6 bases at J, with 10 bases in the middle. The germline gives CDR1 SGHAT, CDR2 FQNNGV. V is TRBV11-2 and J is TRBJ2-2, with D possibly TRBD2 on 6 matching bases. This TCR derives from a man in his 70s with lung cancer. The sample comprised PBMCs. The CDR3 DNA follows: TGTGCCAGCAGCTTATCTCCGGGGGCCGGGGAGCTGTTTTTT. Protein product: CASSLSPGAGELFF.